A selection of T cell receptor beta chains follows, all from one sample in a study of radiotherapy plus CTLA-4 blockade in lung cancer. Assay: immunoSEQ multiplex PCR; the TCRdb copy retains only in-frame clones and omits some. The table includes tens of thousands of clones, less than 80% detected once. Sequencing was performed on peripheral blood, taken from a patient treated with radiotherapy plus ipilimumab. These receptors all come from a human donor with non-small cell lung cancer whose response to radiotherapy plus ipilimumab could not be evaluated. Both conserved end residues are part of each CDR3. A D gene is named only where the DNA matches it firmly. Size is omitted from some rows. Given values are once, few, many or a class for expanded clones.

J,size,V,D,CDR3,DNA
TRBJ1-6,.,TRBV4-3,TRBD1,CASSQHLGQGDSPLHF,TGCGCCAGCAGCCAACATTTAGGACAGGGAGATTCACCCCTCCACTTT
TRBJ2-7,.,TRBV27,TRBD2,CASSQRRLAGVDEQYF,TGTGCCAGCAGTCAGCGCCGACTAGCGGGAGTGGATGAGCAGTACTTC
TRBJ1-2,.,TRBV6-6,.,CASSPHGGGYTF,TGTGCCAGCAGTCCCCACGGGGGAGGCTACACCTTC
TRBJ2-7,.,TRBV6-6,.,CASSLTVTYEQYF,TGTGCCAGCAGTCTGACAGTTACCTACGAGCAGTACTTC
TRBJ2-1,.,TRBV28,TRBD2,CASSLRRLAGYNEQFF,TGTGCCAGCAGTTTACGGCGACTAGCGGGTTACAATGAGCAGTTCTTC
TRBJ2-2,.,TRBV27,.,CASSLSGGIVGELFF,TGTGCCAGCAGTTTGAGCGGAGGGATCGTTGGGGAGCTGTTTTTT
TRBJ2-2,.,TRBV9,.,CASSVARSNTGELFF,TGTGCCAGCAGCGTAGCCCGGAGTAACACCGGGGAGCTGTTTTTT
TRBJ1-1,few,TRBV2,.,CASRSWTENTEAFF,TGTGCCAGCAGATCCTGGACAGAGAACACTGAAGCTTTCTTT
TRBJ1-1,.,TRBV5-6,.,CASSLVDRSKRKAFF,TGTGCCAGCAGCTTGGTTGACCGGAGCAAACGTAAAGCTTTCTTT
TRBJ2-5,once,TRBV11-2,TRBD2,CASSLVPAGGGETQYF,TGTGCCAGCAGCTTAGTCCCTGCGGGAGGAGGAGAGACCCAGTACTTC
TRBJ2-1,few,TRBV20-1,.,CSAAGQISQFF,TGCAGTGCGGCCGGACAGATCTCTCAGTTCTTC
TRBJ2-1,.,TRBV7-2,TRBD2,CASNPGLQANEQFF,TGTGCCAGCAATCCGGGACTACAGGCGAATGAGCAGTTCTTC
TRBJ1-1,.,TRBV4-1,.,CASSPRGQTNTEAFF,TGCGCCAGCAGTCCAAGAGGTCAAACGAACACTGAAGCTTTCTTT
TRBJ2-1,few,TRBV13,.,CASSPTSRSDEQFF,TGTGCCAGCAGCCCAACGAGTCGGAGCGATGAGCAGTTCTTC
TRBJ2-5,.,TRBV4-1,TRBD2,CASSQSPPRAGPETQYF,TGCGCCAGCAGCCAAAGCCCCCCTCGAGCGGGACCAGAGACCCAGTACTTC
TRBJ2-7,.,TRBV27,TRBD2,CASSPLGTSGEQYF,TGTGCCAGCAGTCCGCTCGGGACTAGCGGCGAGCAGTACTTC
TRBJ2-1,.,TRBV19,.,CASMPRGHLNQGPSFF,TGTGCCAGTATGCCCAGGGGCCATCTAAACCAAGGGCCATCGTTCTTC
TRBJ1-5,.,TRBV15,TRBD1,CATSSHRGGNQPQHF,TGTGCCACCAGCAGTCACAGGGGTGGCAATCAGCCCCAGCATTTT
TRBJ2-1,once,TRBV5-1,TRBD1,CASSGGRGWDSAFF,TGCGCCAGCAGCGGGGGCAGGGGTTGGGACAGTGCGTTCTTC
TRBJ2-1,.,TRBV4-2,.,CASSLGGGGYEQFF,TGTGCCAGCAGCCTCGGAGGGGGGGGCTATGAGCAGTTCTTC
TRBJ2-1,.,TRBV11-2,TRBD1,CASSLRTGYNEQFF,TGTGCCAGCAGCTTACGGACAGGGTACAATGAGCAGTTCTTC
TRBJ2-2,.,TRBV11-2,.,CASSSMLSTGELFF,TGTGCCAGCAGCTCGATGCTTAGCACCGGGGAGCTGTTTTTT
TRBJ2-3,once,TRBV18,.,CASSPPSADTQYF,TGTGCCAGCTCCCCACCTAGCGCAGATACGCAGTATTTT
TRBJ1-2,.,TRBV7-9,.,CASSSPQAVKYGYTF,TGTGCCAGCAGTTCCCCGCAGGCCGTGAAGTATGGCTACACCTTC
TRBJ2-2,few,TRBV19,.,CASSPSGTGELFF,TGTGCCAGTAGTCCCTCGGGCACCGGGGAGCTGTTTTTT
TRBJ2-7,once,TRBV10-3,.,CAISESRGTYEQYF,TGTGCCATCAGTGAGTCTCGAGGGACCTACGAGCAGTACTTC
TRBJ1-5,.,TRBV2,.,CASSEEVSAQHF,TGTGCCAGCAGTGAGGAGGTCTCGGCCCAGCATTTT
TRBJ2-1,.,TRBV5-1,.,CASSLEVGVGYNEQFF,TGCGCCAGCAGCTTGGAAGTGGGAGTCGGTTACAATGAGCAGTTCTTC
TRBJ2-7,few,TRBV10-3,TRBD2,CAIRTSGSYEQYF,TGTGCCATCAGGACTAGCGGTTCCTACGAGCAGTACTTC
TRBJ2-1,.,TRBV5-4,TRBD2,CASRRREGRDNEQFF,TGTGCCAGCAGGCGCCGGGAGGGCCGGGACAATGAGCAGTTCTTC
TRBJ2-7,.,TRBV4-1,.,CASSQDLRGWPGEQYF,TGCGCCAGCAGCCAAGATTTGAGGGGGTGGCCGGGCGAGCAGTACTTC
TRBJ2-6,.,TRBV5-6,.,CASSPYQIRYSGANVLTF,TGTGCCAGCAGCCCTTATCAAATTAGATACTCTGGGGCCAACGTCCTGACTTTC
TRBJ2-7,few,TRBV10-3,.,CAISDKGGTGEQYF,TGTGCCATCAGTGATAAGGGCGGGACGGGTGAGCAGTACTTC
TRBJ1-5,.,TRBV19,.,CASSVGGGSNQPQHF,TGTGCCAGTAGTGTCGGGGGTGGTAGCAATCAGCCCCAGCATTTT
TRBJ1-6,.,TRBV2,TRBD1,CASSGGQGGSSSYNSPLHF,TGTGCCAGCAGCGGCGGACAGGGGGGCTCTAGCTCCTATAATTCACCCCTCCACTTT
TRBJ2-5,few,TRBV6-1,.,CASTLTGETQYF,TGTGCCAGCACCCTGACAGGAGAGACCCAGTACTTC
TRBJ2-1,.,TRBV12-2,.,CASRLAGMGVNPGNEQFF,TGTGCAAGTCGCTTAGCCGGGATGGGCGTAAATCCCGGCAATGAGCAGTTCTTC
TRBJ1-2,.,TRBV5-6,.,CASSLNRVYGYTF,TGTGCCAGCAGCTTGAACAGGGTCTATGGCTACACCTTC
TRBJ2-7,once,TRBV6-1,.,CASSEEGPTYEQYF,TGTGCCAGCAGTGAGGAGGGGCCGACCTACGAGCAGTACTTC
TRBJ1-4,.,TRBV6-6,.,CASSGGSWRTNEKLFF,TGTGCCAGCAGCGGCGGCTCTTGGAGGACTAATGAAAAACTGTTTTTT
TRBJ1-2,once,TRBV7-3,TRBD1,CASSPGQGNVGGYTF,TGTGCCAGCAGCCCGGGACAGGGAAACGTAGGTGGCTACACCTTC